The 24 T cell receptor beta chains in this list originate from one sample, sequenced in a study of T cells after yellow fever vaccination. One entry per CDR3 protein results from TCRdb running MiXCR on the 5' RACE reads. The sample gives a few hundred thousand distinct CDR3 sequences, 7% to 9% of which show up once; around 17% is in the top ten. The starting material was PBMCs, obtained about 49 days after the first yellow fever vaccination. These receptors all come from a man aged 18-30 years who received the YFV17D yellow fever vaccine.

J is TRBJ2-3 and V is TRBV18; D unclear. Germline CDR1 KGHSH, CDR2 LQKENI. The germline V and J ends were trimmed by 2 bases and 0 bases, with 6 bases remaining between them. The CDR3 extends over 14 amino acids. The DNA of the CDR3 is TGTGCCAGCTCACCATCAGCTAGCACAGATACGCAGTATTTT. Encoded protein: CASSPSASTDTQYF.

This clonotype was detected a few times. This sequence joins TRBV20-1 and TRBJ2-5; TRBD2 matches 9 bases. The junction had 12 bases not matched to a gene; V was cut back by 1 base and J by 3 bases. The length of the CDR3 is 17 residues. Germline V CDR1 and CDR2: DFQATT, SNEGSKA (reference sequence). This CDR3 is CSARGIQRGVEKETQYF. The CDR3 DNA reads TGCAGTGCTAGAGGGATCCAGCGGGGGGTAGAGAAAGAGACCCAGTACTTC.

The chain uses TRBV5-1 and TRBJ1-3; unclear D gene. CDR1 is SGHRS, CDR2 YFSETQ, per germline. With 0 bases removed from V and 3 bases from J, the gap between germline ends came to 7 bases. CDR3 length: 14 amino acids. The CDR3 protein is CASSLGTLGNTIYF. In DNA, the CDR3 is TGCGCCAGCAGCTTGGGAACACTTGGAAACACCATATATTTT.

The V call is TRBV6-2 or TRBV6-3, the J call TRBJ2-1; 7 bases line up with TRBD1. The ends lost 6 bases at V and 10 bases at J; junction bases unmatched: 9. Germline CDR1 and CDR2: MNHEY and SVGEGT. This CDR3 comprises 13 residues. The CDR3 spells CASRQSGGYEQFF. CDR3 nucleotides: TGTGCCAGCAGACAGTCAGGGGGTTACGAGCAGTTCTTC.

The rearrangement uses TRBV12-3 or TRBV12-4 and TRBJ2-5; a weak D match, TRBD2 (7 bases). Trimming cost V 6 bases and J 4 bases, with 15 bases left between them. There are 14 residues in the CDR3. The CDR3 loop reads CASSQRGGGETQYF. The CDR3 nucleotides read TGTGCCAGCAGCCAAAGGGGGGGCGGAGAGACCCAGTACTTC.

There are a few counts of this clonotype. The V and J genes are TRBV18 and TRBJ1-2; D not resolved. Looked up from germline, CDR1 is KGHSH and CDR2 is LQKENI. The V end lost 5 bases, the J end lost 4 bases, and 17 bases lay between the germline ends. The CDR3 has 15 residues. The CDR3 region has the DNA TGTGCCAGCTCATCCTTCCGAGTAGGGTCCTATGGCTACACCTTC. It translates to CASSSFRVGSYGYTF.

The rearrangement uses TRBV7-3 and TRBJ2-1; TRBD2 matches at 7 bases. The CDR3 spans 15 residues. Germline CDR1 and CDR2: SGHTA and FQGTGA. The V segment lost 0 bases and the J segment 5 bases; nucleotides outside the gene matches: 4. The CDR3 reads CASSLTRREHNEQFF. The CDR3 DNA sequence: TGTGCCAGCAGCTTAACCAGGCGGGAGCACAATGAGCAGTTCTTC.

The CDR3 spells CATSPGQGIQETQYF. As DNA, the CDR3 is TGTGCCACCAGTCCGGGACAGGGGATCCAAGAGACCCAGTACTTC. The chain links TRBV24-1 to TRBJ2-5; 10 bases are shared with TRBD1. The CDR3 runs 15 residues. V gave up 6 bases and J gave up 1 base; unmatched junction bases: 4. Per the germline V gene, CDR1 is KGHDR and CDR2 is SFDVKD.

This rearrangement joins TRBV7-3 to TRBJ2-7; D ambiguous. The CDR3 is 16 amino acids. Germline V lookup: CDR1 SGHTA, CDR2 FQGTGA. The V end lost 5 bases, the J end lost 3 bases, and 20 bases lay between the germline ends. The CDR3 DNA sequence: TGTGCCAGCAGCCCCCACCCGCACAGTTACCTCTACGAGCAGTACTTC. Protein: CASSPHPHSYLYEQYF.

This clonotype has just a few counts. This chain connects TRBV5-1 to TRBJ1-4; D perhaps matches TRBD1 (6 bases). Trimming pared 4 bases from V and 4 bases from J, leaving 20 bases between. The length of the CDR3 is 17 residues. Germline V lookup: CDR1 SGHRS, CDR2 YFSETQ. The chain's CDR3 is CASSPAAAGQSNEKLFF. DNA for the CDR3: TGCGCCAGCAGCCCGGCCGCCGCTGGACAGAGTAATGAAAAACTGTTTTTT.

The chain has TRBV5-1 and TRBJ2-7; a weak D match, TRBD2 (5 bases). The CDR3 is 13 residues long. V lost 2 bases, J lost 6 bases, and 12 bases lay in between. Germline V gene sequence: CDR1 SGHRS, CDR2 YFSETQ. The CDR3 coding sequence is TGCGCCAGCAGCTTAAGAGGGCTCTTCGAGCAGTACTTC. Translation gives CASSLRGLFEQYF.

The chain carries TRBV11-2 and TRBJ1-2; D uncertain. Germline lookup yields CDR1 SGHAT and CDR2 FQNNGV. V was pared by 2 bases and J by 7 bases, with 11 bases between. The CDR3 loop spans 13 amino acids. In DNA, the CDR3 is TGTGCCAGCAGCTTATTCCCTGGGTTTGGCTACACCTTC. It codes for CASSLFPGFGYTF.

The table lists this clonotype with a count of one. The chain links TRBV20-1 to TRBJ2-4; possible D gene TRBD2, 5 bases. CDR3 length: 13 amino acids. With 7 bases removed from V and 1 base from J, the gap between germline ends came to 11 bases. Germline loops: CDR1 DFQATT, CDR2 SNEGSKA (reference sequence). The CDR3 is CSGERRAKNIQYF. In nucleotides, the CDR3 is TGCAGTGGTGAGCGGAGGGCCAAAAACATTCAGTACTTC.

This chain connects TRBV6-5 to TRBJ1-4; D unresolved. The CDR3 is 13 amino acids. Trimming took 4 bases from V and 7 from J, leaving 10 bases between them. Looked up from germline, CDR1 is MNHEY and CDR2 is SVGAGI. The CDR3 DNA is TGTGCCAGCAGTTTCCGATCGCGTGAAAAACTGTTTTTT. Its protein product is CASSFRSREKLFF.

Only a few counts were recorded for this clonotype. The chain uses TRBV7-9 and TRBJ1-6; 9 bases agree with TRBD1. The CDR3 spans 16 residues. J was trimmed by 5 bases and V by 6 bases; bases with no gene match: 8. Germline CDR1 reads SEHNR; CDR2 reads FQNEAQ (reference sequence). The CDR3 loop is CASSHTGGYDNSPLHF. The CDR3 nucleotides read TGTGCCAGCAGTCATACAGGGGGCTACGATAATTCACCCCTCCACTTT.

The gene calls are TRBV4-2 and TRBJ2-1, with D perhaps TRBD1 (6 bases). Deletions cut 1 base from V and 4 bases from J, with 8 bases between. The CDR3 sequence is 14 residues long. Germline V gene lookup returns CDR1 LGHNA and CDR2 YNFKEQ. The CDR3 coding sequence is TGTGCCAGCAGCCAAGTAGGGGGATACAATGAGCAGTTCTTC. As protein: CASSQVGGYNEQFF.

This clonotype has just a few counts. V gene TRBV5-1 combines with J gene TRBJ2-1; D not resolved. The CDR3 runs 14 residues. With 3 bases removed from V and 4 bases from J, the gap between germline ends came to 11 bases. Looked up from germline, CDR1 is SGHRS and CDR2 is YFSETQ. The CDR3 DNA sequence: TGCGCCAGCAGCTCGGACCCTTCTTACAATGAGCAGTTCTTC. Residues: CASSSDPSYNEQFF.

This clonotype has more than one count but fewer than ten. CDR3: CSVDGGSETQYF. In DNA form, the CDR3 reads TGCAGCGTTGATGGGGGGAGTGAGACCCAGTACTTC. This chain links TRBV29-1 with TRBJ2-5, with D tentatively TRBD2 (6 bases). CDR3 length: 12 amino acids. CDR1 and CDR2 (germline): SQVTM, ANQGSEA. V shed 3 bases and J shed 5 bases, with 10 bases lying between them.

This clonotype was seen many times. The J gene is TRBJ1-2, the V gene TRBV9; TRBD1 is a possible D gene (5 bases). V dropped 4 bases and J dropped 0 bases, with 13 bases sitting between them. Per the germline V gene, CDR1 is SGDLS and CDR2 is YYNGEE. The CDR3 has 15 residues. The CDR3 loop is CASSLGTETNYGYTF. DNA of the CDR3: TGTGCCAGCAGCCTTGGGACGGAAACTAACTATGGCTACACCTTC.

The rearrangement joins TRBV10-3 to TRBJ1-1, with 9 bases matching TRBD1. The junction had 7 bases not matched to a gene; V was cut back by 5 bases and J by 3 bases. The CDR3 consists of 15 residues. The V gene's germline CDR1 is ENHRY and CDR2 SYGVKD. CDR3 sequence (DNA): TGTGCCATCAGTAAGAAGACAGGGGGGGACACTGAAGCTTTCTTT. As protein: CAISKKTGGDTEAFF.

The CDR3 loop reads CASSFEGEKLFF. DNA for the CDR3: TGCGCCAGCAGCTTCGAGGGCGAAAAACTGTTTTTT. The J gene is TRBJ1-4, the V gene TRBV5-1; no clear D. The CDR3 length is 12 residues. Trimming stripped 2 bases from V and 8 bases from J, with 7 bases between. Germline CDR1 SGHRS, CDR2 YFSETQ.

Points on this clonotype: At one end, the junction sequence differs from germline, possibly due to a read error. The chain couples TRBV20-1 to TRBJ1-5; D is ambiguous. This CDR3 spans 16 amino acids. Germline V gene lookup returns CDR1 DFQATT and CDR2 SNEGSKA (reference sequence). CDR3 protein: CCARDTMGRSSQPQHF. CDR3 in DNA: TGCTGTGCTAGAGATACGATGGGGAGGAGTAGTCAGCCCCAGCATTTT.

This clonotype was counted ten times or more. The chain carries TRBV11-2 and TRBJ2-2; a weak D match, TRBD2 (6 bases). The CDR3 has 17 residues. The germline V gene encodes CDR1 SGHAT and CDR2 FQNNGV. V shed 5 bases and J shed 4 bases, with 20 bases lying between them. The CDR3 is CASSNLRGGPGTGELFF. The CDR3 nucleotides are TGTGCCAGCAGCAACTTGCGGGGAGGCCCGGGCACCGGGGAGCTGTTTTTT.

This rearrangement joins TRBV6-1 to TRBJ1-2, with TRBD1 identical over 9 bases. The CDR3 runs 17 residues. CDR1 and CDR2 (germline): MNHNS, SASEGT. V lost 8 bases, J lost 0 bases, and 13 bases stayed unmatched. The CDR3 DNA reads TGTGCCAGCGAATTTTGGGACAGGGACCTCACTAACTATGGCTACACCTTC. It translates to CASEFWDRDLTNYGYTF.